These T cell receptor beta chains were read from a single sample in a study of control samples from healthy donors and cancer patients. Clones were sequenced by immunoSEQ multiplex PCR, and TCRdb holds only the in-frame ones, with some missing. Of tens of thousands of clones in the sample, 89% were seen once. Material for sequencing was PBMCs. These receptors all stem from a man in his 60s with colorectal cancer. CDR3s include the opening cysteine and the closing phenylalanine or tryptophan. The order of the fields is clone size, D gene, J gene, V gene, CDR3 DNA, CDR3 protein. A D gene is named only where the DNA matches it firmly. Size values are once, few and many counts, or a class for expanded clones, and some rows have none.

-	-	TRBJ2-1	TRBV11-2	TGTGCCAGCAGCTTAGGTAGGCAGCTGATAGCGGTTGAGCAGTTCTTC	CASSLGRQLIAVEQFF
few	-	TRBJ2-7	TRBV2	TGTGCCAGCAGTGAGGGTTACGAGCAGTACTTC	CASSEGYEQYF
-	TRBD1	TRBJ2-7	TRBV5-1	TGCGCCAGCAGTCCGGGACAGCGCTACGAGCAGTACTTC	CASSPGQRYEQYF
-	-	TRBJ1-6	TRBV27	TGTGCCAGCAGTCCCTCGGGGGCAGGTAATTCACCCCTCCACTTT	CASSPSGAGNSPLHF
-	-	TRBJ2-6	TRBV5-1	TGCGCCAGCAGCTTGAGGCTCTCTGGGGCCAACGTCCTGACTTTC	CASSLRLSGANVLTF
once	-	TRBJ1-6	TRBV5-1	TGCGCCAGCACCCAGGACTTAAGCTCCTATAATTCACCCCTCCACTTT	CASTQDLSSYNSPLHF
few	-	TRBJ1-3	TRBV5-3	TGTGCCAGAAGCTTGGGACACGGAAACACCATATATTTT	CARSLGHGNTIYF
-	-	TRBJ2-7	TRBV6-1	TGTGCCAGCAGTGAACTGGCCTACGAGCAGTACTTC	CASSELAYEQYF
-	-	TRBJ1-2	TRBV7-9	TGTGCCAGCAACCACAAACAGGGTGACTATGGCTACACCTTC	CASNHKQGDYGYTF
once	-	TRBJ2-5	TRBV6-6	TGTGCCAGCAGGGAGGGGACAGCAAGAGAGACCCAGTACTTC	CASREGTARETQYF